The rows below give T cell receptor beta chains drawn from one sample of a study of technical replicates of blood from a handful of donors. TCRdb's copy holds only in-frame clones and misses some; the assay was immunoSEQ multiplex PCR. The table includes about 74,000 clones, approximately 95% detected once. The sequencing sample was made of T cells isolated from PBMCs. Every receptor here comes from a human donor in good health. Each CDR3 is given with its conserved first and last residue. The D gene is left open where the match is weak. Rows give clone size only sometimes, using once, few, many, or a class for an expanded clone.

D gene: NA
J gene: TRBJ1-1
V gene: TRBV5-1
clone size: NA
CDR3 protein: CASSRGVDTEAFF
CDR3 DNA: TGCGCCAGCAGCCGGGGGGTTGACACTGAAGCTTTCTTT

D gene: TRBD2
J gene: TRBJ2-1
V gene: TRBV14
clone size: NA
CDR3 protein: CASSQGRDYYNEQFF
CDR3 DNA: TGTGCCAGCAGCCAAGGTAGGGACTACTACAATGAGCAGTTCTTC

D gene: NA
J gene: TRBJ2-7
V gene: TRBV6-6
clone size: NA
CDR3 protein: CASMDQGRAYEQYF
CDR3 DNA: TGTGCCAGCATGGACCAAGGGCGGGCCTACGAGCAGTACTTC

D gene: TRBD1
J gene: TRBJ2-6
V gene: TRBV4-3
clone size: NA
CDR3 protein: CASSQEAAGGDLPGANVLTF
CDR3 DNA: TGCGCCAGCAGCCAAGAGGCGGCAGGGGGCGATCTGCCTGGGGCCAACGTCCTGACTTTC

D gene: NA
J gene: TRBJ1-5
V gene: TRBV18
clone size: NA
CDR3 protein: CASSPPEEVNQPQHF
CDR3 DNA: TGTGCCAGCTCACCACCGGAGGAAGTCAATCAGCCCCAGCATTTT

D gene: NA
J gene: TRBJ1-1
V gene: TRBV7-8
clone size: NA
CDR3 protein: CASSLGTRVNTEAFF
CDR3 DNA: TGTGCCAGCAGCCTAGGTACTCGGGTGAACACTGAAGCTTTCTTT

D gene: TRBD2
J gene: TRBJ2-7
V gene: TRBV27
clone size: NA
CDR3 protein: CASTSGRPNEQYF
CDR3 DNA: TGTGCCAGCACTAGCGGGAGGCCCAACGAGCAGTACTTC

D gene: NA
J gene: TRBJ2-1
V gene: TRBV7-2
clone size: NA
CDR3 protein: CASSFNGYNEQFF
CDR3 DNA: TGTGCCAGCAGCTTCAACGGGTACAATGAGCAGTTCTTC

D gene: TRBD2
J gene: TRBJ2-2
V gene: TRBV7-2
clone size: NA
CDR3 protein: CASSLPRLAGGVTGELFF
CDR3 DNA: TGTGCCAGCAGCTTGCCTCGACTAGCGGGAGGGGTCACCGGGGAGCTGTTTTTT

D gene: NA
J gene: TRBJ2-3
V gene: TRBV6-4
clone size: NA
CDR3 protein: CASSDSGLAGDTQYF
CDR3 DNA: TGTGCCAGCAGTGACTCAGGTCTAGCAGGCGATACGCAGTATTTT

D gene: TRBD2
J gene: TRBJ2-1
V gene: TRBV10-2
clone size: NA
CDR3 protein: CASSGGTRGGNEQFF
CDR3 DNA: TGCGCCAGCAGTGGGGGGACTAGAGGGGGAAATGAGCAGTTCTTC

D gene: NA
J gene: TRBJ2-7
V gene: TRBV27
clone size: once
CDR3 protein: CASSPNGGEQYF
CDR3 DNA: TGTGCCAGCAGCCCGAATGGCGGAGAGCAGTACTTC

D gene: NA
J gene: TRBJ1-1
V gene: TRBV5-5
clone size: once
CDR3 protein: CASSLVTDIPNTEAFF
CDR3 DNA: TGTGCCAGCAGCTTGGTTACGGACATCCCGAACACTGAAGCTTTCTTT

D gene: NA
J gene: TRBJ2-1
V gene: TRBV29-1
clone size: NA
CDR3 protein: CSVWGRIYNEQFF
CDR3 DNA: TGCAGCGTGTGGGGGAGGATCTACAATGAGCAGTTCTTC

D gene: NA
J gene: TRBJ2-1
V gene: TRBV29-1
clone size: NA
CDR3 protein: CSVLRVATLSSYNEQFF
CDR3 DNA: TGCAGCGTTCTCAGGGTAGCTACATTAAGCTCCTACAATGAGCAGTTCTTC

D gene: NA
J gene: TRBJ1-5
V gene: TRBV11-2
clone size: few
CDR3 protein: CASSLSYSNQPQHF
CDR3 DNA: TGTGCCAGCAGCTTGTCCTATAGCAATCAGCCCCAGCATTTT

D gene: NA
J gene: TRBJ2-7
V gene: TRBV6-1
clone size: NA
CDR3 protein: CASSASGVLSYEQYF
CDR3 DNA: TGTGCCAGCAGTGCTTCAGGGGTCCTCTCCTACGAGCAGTACTTC

D gene: TRBD2
J gene: TRBJ2-7
V gene: TRBV29-1
clone size: NA
CDR3 protein: CSVVGGGAYEQYF
CDR3 DNA: TGCAGCGTTGTAGGCGGGGGGGCCTACGAGCAGTACTTC

D gene: TRBD1
J gene: TRBJ2-2
V gene: TRBV11-3
clone size: NA
CDR3 protein: CASSQGQGWTGELFF
CDR3 DNA: TGTGCCAGCAGCCAGGGACAGGGTTGGACCGGGGAGCTGTTTTTT

D gene: TRBD1
J gene: TRBJ2-7
V gene: TRBV29-1
clone size: NA
CDR3 protein: CSVEDRGYEQYF
CDR3 DNA: TGCAGCGTTGAGGACAGGGGCTACGAGCAGTACTTC

D gene: NA
J gene: TRBJ2-7
V gene: TRBV29-1
clone size: NA
CDR3 protein: CSVSHFSYEQYF
CDR3 DNA: TGCAGCGTTTCACATTTCTCCTACGAGCAGTACTTC

D gene: NA
J gene: TRBJ1-4
V gene: TRBV29-1
clone size: NA
CDR3 protein: CSVDKQGGEKLFF
CDR3 DNA: TGCAGCGTTGATAAACAGGGTGGTGAAAAACTGTTTTTT

D gene: NA
J gene: TRBJ1-1
V gene: TRBV30
clone size: NA
CDR3 protein: CAWSVVSEAFF
CDR3 DNA: TGTGCCTGGAGTGTAGTTAGTGAAGCTTTCTTT

D gene: NA
J gene: TRBJ2-7
V gene: TRBV10-3
clone size: NA
CDR3 protein: CAISRKEFYEQYF
CDR3 DNA: TGTGCCATCAGTAGAAAAGAGTTCTACGAGCAGTACTTC

D gene: NA
J gene: TRBJ1-5
V gene: TRBV4-1
clone size: NA
CDR3 protein: CASSQDPEGPYSNQPQHF
CDR3 DNA: TGCGCCAGCAGCCAAGATCCGGAGGGGCCCTATAGCAATCAGCCCCAGCATTTT

D gene: NA
J gene: TRBJ1-1
V gene: TRBV28
clone size: NA
CDR3 protein: CASIGSTVLNTEAFF
CDR3 DNA: TGTGCCAGTATCGGGTCGACAGTTTTGAACACTGAAGCTTTCTTT

D gene: NA
J gene: TRBJ2-2
V gene: TRBV27
clone size: once
CDR3 protein: CASSLSQGYGGELFF
CDR3 DNA: TGTGCCAGCAGTCTTAGTCAGGGCTACGGCGGGGAGCTGTTTTTT

D gene: TRBD1
J gene: TRBJ1-5
V gene: TRBV19
clone size: NA
CDR3 protein: CASSISSGGEGQPQHF
CDR3 DNA: TGTGCCAGTAGTATTAGTTCAGGGGGAGAAGGTCAGCCCCAGCATTTT

D gene: NA
J gene: TRBJ1-1
V gene: TRBV28
clone size: NA
CDR3 protein: CASGRGTEAFF
CDR3 DNA: TGTGCCAGCGGTAGGGGAACTGAAGCTTTCTTT

D gene: NA
J gene: TRBJ1-2
V gene: TRBV10-2
clone size: NA
CDR3 protein: CASSESSLGLGGGYTF
CDR3 DNA: TGCGCCAGCAGTGAGTCGAGTCTAGGACTGGGCGGCGGCTACACCTTC

D gene: NA
J gene: TRBJ1-3
V gene: TRBV30
clone size: NA
CDR3 protein: CAWSRGSSGNTIYF
CDR3 DNA: TGTGCCTGGAGTAGGGGGAGCTCTGGAAACACCATATATTTT

D gene: TRBD2
J gene: TRBJ2-4
V gene: TRBV6-5
clone size: NA
CDR3 protein: CASSSETSANIQYF
CDR3 DNA: TGTGCCAGCAGTTCCGAGACTAGCGCAAACATTCAGTACTTC

D gene: NA
J gene: TRBJ1-2
V gene: TRBV20-1
clone size: NA
CDR3 protein: CSARAPGGYTF
CDR3 DNA: TGCAGTGCTAGAGCTCCGGGAGGCTACACCTTC

D gene: TRBD2
J gene: TRBJ2-1
V gene: TRBV28
clone size: NA
CDR3 protein: CASSLWLAGEHEQFF
CDR3 DNA: TGTGCCAGCAGTTTATGGCTAGCGGGAGAACATGAGCAGTTCTTC

D gene: NA
J gene: TRBJ2-2
V gene: TRBV29-1
clone size: NA
CDR3 protein: CSVDEGGTGELFF
CDR3 DNA: TGCAGCGTGGATGAGGGAGGCACCGGGGAGCTGTTTTTT

D gene: TRBD1
J gene: TRBJ1-1
V gene: TRBV18
clone size: NA
CDR3 protein: CASSPTGDTEAFF
CDR3 DNA: TGTGCCAGCTCACCTACAGGGGACACTGAAGCTTTCTTT